The 8 T cell receptor beta chains below come from one sample, sequenced in a study of shared clonotypes between healthy human individuals. The repertoire was sequenced with immunoSEQ multiplex PCR; TCRdb's copy has only in-frame clones and lacks some. This sample has 500,000 to 550,000 clones, with approximately 94% found just once. The specimen was naive CD4+ T cells sorted from blood. This sample's subset: CD45RA+ positively selected. The receptors were gathered from a woman in her 30s in good health.

The gene calls are TRBV5-1 and TRBJ2-7, with 11 bases fitting TRBD1. The CDR3 is 14 residues long. CDR1 is SGHRS, CDR2 YFSETQ, per germline. V was pared by 4 bases and J by 6 bases, with 6 bases of the junction left unmatched. CDR3 DNA sequence: TGCGCCAGCAGCCCCGGGACAGGGGGTCTCGAGCAGTACTTC. Translating gives CASSPGTGGLEQYF. The whole variable domain, remainder taken from reference TRBV5-1 and TRBJ2-7, is KAGVTQTPRYLIKTRGQQVTLSCSPISGHRSVSWYQQTPGQGLQFLFEYFSETQRNKGNFPGRFSGRQFSNSRSEMNVSTLELGDSALYLCASSPGTGGLEQYFGPGTRLTVT.

The J gene is TRBJ2-7, the V gene TRBV14, with 8 positions matching TRBD2. The CDR3 is 18 residues long. Germline assignment: CDR1 SGHDN and CDR2 FVKESK. Trimming removed 0 bases from V and 2 bases from J; junction bases left unmatched: 12. CDR3 in amino acids: CASSQDPPGGITTYEQYF. The CDR3, as DNA: TGTGCCAGCAGCCAAGATCCCCCGGGAGGGATCACGACCTACGAGCAGTACTTC.

This chain uses TRBV29-1 with TRBJ2-3; tentatively, D is TRBD1 (6 bases). V was clipped by 4 bases and J by 6 bases, with 14 bases between them. Germline V gene data show CDR1 as SQVTM and CDR2 as ANQGSEA. The CDR3 runs 13 residues. The CDR3 is CSVVPQGPDTQYF. In DNA, the CDR3 is TGCAGCGTTGTTCCCCAGGGGCCCGATACGCAGTATTTT.

V is TRBV5-1 and J is TRBJ2-7; a possible D gene is TRBD1 (5 bases). CDR3 size: 15 residues. With 4 bases removed from V and 2 bases from J, the gap between germline ends came to 16 bases. Germline CDR1 and CDR2: SGHRS and YFSETQ. CDR3 residues: CASSPRQKEAYEQYF. CDR3 bases: TGCGCCAGCAGCCCAAGACAGAAAGAAGCCTACGAGCAGTACTTC. The entire variable domain, with the rest obtained from reference TRBV5-1 and TRBJ2-7, is as follows: KAGVTQTPRYLIKTRGQQVTLSCSPISGHRSVSWYQQTPGQGLQFLFEYFSETQRNKGNFPGRFSGRQFSNSRSEMNVSTLELGDSALYLCASSPRQKEAYEQYFGPGTRLTVT.

The V and J genes are TRBV5-1 and TRBJ2-1, with D perhaps matching TRBD1 (5 bases). The CDR3 covers 15 residues. Between the trimmed V and J ends, which lost 4 bases and 0 bases, there was a span of 11 bases. Germline V gene data show CDR1 as SGHRS and CDR2 as YFSETQ. This CDR3 reads CASSADTSSYNEQFF. CDR3 coding DNA: TGCGCCAGCAGCGCGGACACGAGCTCCTACAATGAGCAGTTCTTC.

The chain employs TRBV2 and TRBJ1-4; no reliable D call. V was clipped by 5 bases and J by 8 bases, with 9 bases between them. CDR3 length: 12 amino acids. Germline loops: CDR1 SNHLY, CDR2 FYNNEI. In nucleotides, the CDR3 is TGTGCCAGCAGTTACATGGGGGAAAAACTGTTTTTT. Its protein product is CASSYMGEKLFF. Variable domain in full (rest from reference TRBV2 and TRBJ1-4): EPEVTQTPSHQVTQMGQEVILRCVPISNHLYFYWYRQILGQKVEFLVSFYNNEISEKSEIFDDQFSVERPDGSNFTLKIRSTKLEDSAMYFCASSYMGEKLFFGSGTQLSVL.

The chain uses TRBV28 and TRBJ2-5; no clear D gene. V lost 5 bases and J 5 bases, leaving 9 bases between the germline ends. Germline loops: CDR1 MDHEN, CDR2 SYDVKM. The CDR3 covers 12 residues. CDR3 nucleotide sequence: TGTGCCAGCAGTGACTCCCAGGAGACCCAGTACTTC. Its protein product is CASSDSQETQYF.

The V gene is TRBV28, the J gene TRBJ2-7, with 7 positions matching TRBD1. Germline V CDR1 and CDR2: MDHEN, SYDVKM. V lost 8 bases, J lost 2 bases, and 3 bases stayed unmatched. There are 12 residues in the CDR3. CDR3 coding DNA: TGTGCCAGCCTACAGGGGACCTACGAGCAGTACTTC. Translated: CASLQGTYEQYF.